This entry lists 30 T cell receptor beta chains sequenced from one sample in a study of T cell repertoires in cytomegalovirus infection. These receptors have no known antigen. TCRdb itself ran the reads through MiXCR, one entry per CDR3 protein. The data show approximately 990,000 distinct CDR3 sequences, roughly 31% seen once. Source: cultured CD8+ T cells from PBMCs, taken from culture after CMV antigen stimulation. The source of these receptors is a human donor in good health (CMV status not recorded). Some clones in this sample may be carry-over from other donors' samples.

On this clonotype: The junction differs from germline at one of its ends, possibly a read error. The V gene is TRBV29-1, the J gene TRBJ2-2; perhaps TRBD1 as D (6 bases). The CDR3 length is 17 residues. The germline gives CDR1 SQVTM, CDR2 ANQGSEA. CDR3 DNA: TGTAGCGTTGAAGATTACAGGGAGTTGAGGAACACCGGGGAGCTGTTTTTT. Its protein is CSVEDYRELRNTGELFF.

This clonotype has a handful of counts. The chain has TRBV12-3 or TRBV12-4 and TRBJ2-1; tentatively, D is TRBD1 (6 bases). V gave up 6 bases and J gave up 5 bases, with 17 bases separating them. This CDR3 region has 15 residues. The DNA of the CDR3 is TGTGCCAGCAGGCGACAGGCATCAGACGACAATGAGCAGTTCTTC. Its protein product is CASRRQASDDNEQFF.

This clonotype has only a few counts. The chain joins TRBV7-9 to TRBJ2-3; weak D call: TRBD2 (6 bases). V was pared by 3 bases and J by 1 base, with 14 bases between. There are 16 residues in the CDR3. Germline CDR1 SEHNR, CDR2 FQNEAQ (reference sequence). The CDR3 sequence: CASSFGGNRGTDTQYF. CDR3 bases: TGTGCCAGCAGCTTTGGAGGGAACCGGGGCACAGATACGCAGTATTTT.

The chain links TRBV25-1 to TRBJ2-5; D might be TRBD2 (6 bases). Per germline, CDR1 MGHDK and CDR2 SYGVNS. V lost 1 base, J lost 1 base, and 10 bases lay in between. CDR3 size: 15 residues. CDR3 residues: CASSELGRSQETQYF. The CDR3 DNA reads as TGTGCCAGCAGTGAATTGGGGAGGTCCCAAGAGACCCAGTACTTC.

This clonotype was seen more than once but under ten times. The genes are TRBV6-2 or TRBV6-3 and TRBJ2-1; 7 bases line up with TRBD2. The CDR3 has 15 residues. V lost 7 bases to trimming and J lost 0 bases; unmatched junction nucleotides: 6. Per germline, CDR1 MNHEY and CDR2 SVGEGT. The CDR3 sequence: CASKDGGSSYNEQFF. The CDR3 DNA sequence: TGTGCCAGCAAGGACGGGGGGAGCTCCTACAATGAGCAGTTCTTC.

The chain employs TRBV10-2 and TRBJ2-7; tentatively, D is TRBD1 (7 bases). CDR1 WSHSY and CDR2 SAAADI come from the germline V gene. V lost 8 bases, J lost 4 bases, and 15 bases lay in between. The CDR3 is made up of 13 amino acids. The CDR3 is CASGGGGYYEQYF. The DNA of the CDR3 is TGCGCCAGCGGAGGAGGGGGCTATTACGAGCAGTACTTC.

The rearrangement uses TRBV27 and TRBJ2-2, with a weak D call TRBD2 (5 bases). Trimming cost V 7 bases and J 0 bases, with 18 bases left between them. CDR1 and CDR2 (germline): MNHEY, SMNVEV (reference sequence). The CDR3 has 17 residues. The CDR3 spells CASTIRDTGANTGELFF. CDR3 in DNA: TGTGCCAGCACCATAAGAGACACCGGGGCGAACACCGGGGAGCTGTTTTTT.

This clonotype was picked up many times. The gene calls are TRBV4-1 and TRBJ2-1; D not certain. Germline CDR1 is MGHRA and CDR2 is YSYEKL. CDR3 length: 12 residues. V lost 1 base to trimming and J lost 6 bases, with 4 bases between them. The CDR3 sequence is CASSQGVNEQFF. The CDR3, as DNA: TGCGCCAGCAGCCAAGGGGTCAATGAGCAGTTCTTC.

This clonotype was detected many times. The chain couples TRBV7-8 to TRBJ2-6; TRBD1 matches at 9 bases. The V segment lost 3 bases and the J segment 0 bases; nucleotides outside the gene matches: 6. This CDR3 region has 18 residues. In germline, CDR1 is SGHVS, CDR2 FQNEAQ. For the CDR3, the DNA is TGTGCCAGCAGCTTCCTCGGGACAGGGCCCTCTGGGGCCAACGTCCTGACTTTC. Translation gives CASSFLGTGPSGANVLTF.

This clonotype was seen only a few times. The rearrangement joins TRBV6-5 to TRBJ2-4, with TRBD1 as a possible D gene (5 bases). Trimming took 4 bases from V and 3 from J, leaving 10 bases between them. CDR1 is MNHEY and CDR2 is SVGAGI in the germline V gene. This CDR3 spans 14 amino acids. The CDR3 region is CASSWGSGKNIQYF. DNA for the CDR3: TGTGCCAGCAGTTGGGGCAGTGGCAAAAACATTCAGTACTTC.

There are many counts of this clonotype. The chain recombines TRBV7-8 with TRBJ1-2; TRBD1 matches at 7 bases. Germline assignment: CDR1 SGHVS and CDR2 FQNEAQ. V was pared by 4 bases and J by 8 bases, with 7 bases of the junction left unmatched. The CDR3 is 13 amino acids. In nucleotides, the CDR3 is TGTGCCAGCAGCTCAATCCAGGGGGAAGGCTACACCTTC. This translates into CASSSIQGEGYTF.

This clonotype was seen repeatedly, ten times or more. The DNA of the CDR3 is TGTGCCAGCAGCTTAGGCGGCGGAGGCACAGATACGCAGTATTTT. Its protein product is CASSLGGGGTDTQYF. The chain recombines TRBV7-6 with TRBJ2-3; D is uncertain. The CDR3 is made up of 15 amino acids. CDR1 and CDR2 from the germline V gene are SGHVS and FNYEAQ. Deletions cut 1 base from V and 1 base from J, with 9 bases between. The variable domain in full, completed from reference TRBV7-6 and TRBJ2-3, reads GAGVSQSPRYKVTKRGQDVALRCDPISGHVSLYWYRQALGQGPEFLTYFNYEAQQDKSGLPNDRFSAERPEGSISTLTIQRTEQRDSAMYRCASSLGGGGTDTQYFGPGTRLTVL.

The chain employs TRBV27 and TRBJ2-7; a weak D match, TRBD1 (6 bases). Germline lookup yields CDR1 MNHEY and CDR2 SMNVEV (reference sequence). Trimming stripped 4 bases from V and 5 bases from J, with 15 bases between. The length of the CDR3 is 14 residues. The CDR3 DNA reads as TGTGCCAGCAGTTACCAAGGGACATTAGACGAGCAGTACTTC. Its translation is CASSYQGTLDEQYF.

This clonotype has a handful of counts. The V call is TRBV6-6, the J call TRBJ1-3; D gene uncertain. The germline V and J ends were trimmed by 6 bases and 3 bases, with 15 bases remaining between them. Per germline, CDR1 MNHNY and CDR2 SVGAGI (reference sequence). The length of the CDR3 is 15 residues. The CDR3 spells CASSQPTGSGNTIYF. The CDR3 DNA follows: TGTGCCAGCAGCCAACCCACGGGGAGTGGAAACACCATATATTTT.

Details on this clonotype: The conserved phenylalanine or tryptophan is not found at the CDR3 terminus, so this likely reflects a read error. This chain connects TRBV7-6 to TRBJ2-1; TRBD2 aligns across 9 bases. The CDR3 runs 15 residues. V was clipped by 7 bases and J by 6 bases; unmatched bases: 10. CDR1 is SGHVS and CDR2 is FNYEAQ in the germline V gene. CDR3 nucleotides: TGTGCCAGCATCCAAGGGCGGGGGGGAAGCAATGAGCAGTTCTTA. Amino acid sequence: CASIQGRGGSNEQFL.

In its sample, this clonotype was seen a few times. The chain recombines TRBV7-6 with TRBJ2-7; D unclear. V was shortened by 1 base and J by 1 base, with 8 bases between the two germline ends. CDR1 is SGHVS and CDR2 is FNYEAQ in the germline V gene. The CDR3 is made up of 14 amino acids. The chain's CDR3 is CASSLEIDSYEQYF. Written as DNA, the CDR3 is TGTGCCAGCAGCTTAGAGATCGATTCCTACGAGCAGTACTTC.

This clonotype has only a few counts. The CDR3 spells CASEGQGYDEKLFF. CDR3 coding DNA: TGTGCCAGCGAGGGACAGGGTTATGATGAAAAACTGTTTTTT. The chain recombines TRBV6-2 or TRBV6-3 with TRBJ1-4; 9 bases map to TRBD1. The CDR3 loop spans 14 amino acids. With 8 bases clipped from V and 6 bases from J, the junction kept 7 bases outside the gene matches. Germline V gene lookup returns CDR1 MNHEY and CDR2 SVGEGT.

This clonotype was recorded at least ten times. This chain connects TRBV7-6 to TRBJ1-4, with D maybe TRBD1 (5 bases). The germline gives CDR1 SGHVS, CDR2 FNYEAQ. The V end lost 5 bases, the J end lost 2 bases, and 12 bases lay between the germline ends. The CDR3 totals 15 residues. Here the CDR3 DNA reads TGTGCCAGCAGCACTCGACAGAGTACTAATGAAAAACTGTTTTTT. It yields the protein CASSTRQSTNEKLFF.

This clonotype occurred a few times. The chain employs TRBV12-3 or TRBV12-4 and TRBJ2-7; D is possibly TRBD1 (6 bases). The CDR3 is 16 amino acids. V lost 0 bases and J 6 bases, leaving 18 bases between the germline ends. The chain's CDR3 is CASSLAPAGENGEQYF. The DNA for the CDR3 is TGTGCCAGCAGTTTAGCGCCGGCAGGGGAGAATGGCGAGCAGTACTTC.

The table lists this clonotype with many counts. DNA of the CDR3: TGTGCCAGCAGCTTAGCTCGACGAGCGGGGAAAGAGACCCAGTACTTC. Residues: CASSLARRAGKETQYF. This chain joins TRBV7-8 and TRBJ2-5, with TRBD2 identical over 7 bases. J lost 3 bases, V lost 0 bases, and 7 bases had no gene match. CDR1 and CDR2 (germline): SGHVS, FQNEAQ. This CDR3 is 16 amino acids long. Together with reference TRBV7-8 and TRBJ2-5, the CDR3 gives the full variable domain: GAGVSQSPRYKVAKRGQDVALRCDPISGHVSLFWYQQALGQGPEFLTYFQNEAQLDKSGLPSDRFFAERPEGSVSTLKIQRTQQEDSAVYLCASSLARRAGKETQYFGPGTRLLVL.

The chain links TRBV4-3 to TRBJ2-3, with 9 bases that match TRBD2. V was pared by 0 bases and J by 3 bases, with 7 bases of the junction left unmatched. Germline assignment: CDR1 LGHNA and CDR2 YSLEER. The CDR3 contains 17 residues. CDR3 sequence: CASSQESSGGMTDTQYF. The CDR3 nucleotides are TGCGCCAGCAGCCAAGAATCCAGCGGGGGGATGACAGATACGCAGTATTTT.

This clonotype was detected a few times. The CDR3 sequence is CASRRGGSYNEQFF. DNA of the CDR3: TGTGCCAGCCGTAGGGGGGGGTCGTACAATGAGCAGTTCTTC. This sequence joins TRBV27 and TRBJ2-1; D possibly corresponds to TRBD2 (7 bases). V dropped 8 bases and J dropped 4 bases, with 15 bases sitting between them. Germline V gene lookup returns CDR1 MNHEY and CDR2 SMNVEV (reference sequence). The CDR3 is made up of 14 amino acids.

The sample holds many counts of this clonotype. The rearrangement uses TRBV7-2 and TRBJ2-4; D is perhaps TRBD2 (5 bases). The CDR3 extends over 16 amino acids. Germline V gene sequence: CDR1 SGHTA, CDR2 FQGNSA. Between the trimmed V and J ends, which lost 2 bases and 2 bases, there was a span of 13 bases. In DNA, the CDR3 is TGTGCCAGCAGCTTACCGAACCGGGATCCCAAAAACATTCAGTACTTC. Residues: CASSLPNRDPKNIQYF.

The gene calls are TRBV19 and TRBJ2-2; D unclear. V was pared by 11 bases and J by 4 bases, with 14 bases between. Germline CDR1 reads LNHDA; CDR2 reads SQIVND (reference sequence). The CDR3 has 13 amino acids. CDR3 coding DNA: TGTGCCGCTAATGGCAGATCCACCGGGGAGCTGTTTTTT. This encodes CAANGRSTGELFF.

This clonotype was counted ten times or more. CDR3: CASSLLEWAGVDEQFF. CDR3 bases: TGTGCCAGCAGCCTTCTGGAGTGGGCGGGGGTCGATGAGCAGTTCTTC. The J gene is TRBJ2-1, the V gene TRBV7-2; 7 bases are a match to TRBD2. With 5 bases clipped from V and 8 bases from J, the junction kept 15 bases outside the gene matches. The CDR3 is 16 residues long. In germline, CDR1 is SGHTA, CDR2 FQGNSA.

A single count supports this clonotype. The rearrangement joins TRBV12-3 or TRBV12-4 to TRBJ1-1; 8 positions match TRBD1. The CDR3 spans 18 residues. With V trimmed by 3 bases and J by 0 bases, 12 bases remained unmatched. The CDR3 spells CASSFSYRGATLNTEAFF. The CDR3 DNA reads as TGTGCCAGCAGTTTTTCTTACAGGGGGGCCACCTTGAACACTGAAGCTTTCTTT.

The rearrangement links TRBV6-2 or TRBV6-3 to TRBJ1-1; D gene unclear. V was shortened by 8 bases and J by 0 bases, with 7 bases between the two germline ends. This CDR3 is 12 amino acids long. Per the germline V gene, CDR1 is MNHEY and CDR2 is SVGEGT. DNA for the CDR3: TGTGCCAGCGGAGAAATGAACACTGAAGCTTTCTTT. The encoded protein is CASGEMNTEAFF.

This clonotype appeared many times. V usage is TRBV7-2 and J usage is TRBJ2-2; 9 bases map to TRBD2. In germline, CDR1 is SGHTA, CDR2 FQGNSA. V was pared by 2 bases and J by 5 bases, with 0 bases of the junction left unmatched. This CDR3 contains 14 residues. In DNA form, the CDR3 reads TGTGCCAGCAGCTTACTAGCGGGAACCGGGGAGCTGTTTTTT. It is translated as CASSLLAGTGELFF.

This clonotype has just a few counts. J is TRBJ1-2 and V is TRBV7-9, with a weak D call TRBD1 (6 bases). Germline CDR1 is SEHNR and CDR2 is FQNEAQ (reference sequence). V dropped 4 bases and J dropped 8 bases, with 14 bases sitting between them. This CDR3 is built from 13 residues. CDR3: CASSSSYRDGYTF. For the CDR3, the DNA is TGTGCCAGCAGCTCTTCTTACAGGGACGGCTACACCTTC.

This clonotype was seen only a few times. The V call is TRBV2, the J call TRBJ1-4; D remains unclear. Germline V gives CDR1 SNHLY, CDR2 FYNNEI. The CDR3 sequence is 17 residues long. The V end was cut by 7 bases, the J end by 0 bases, with 18 bases between. The CDR3: CASIRASLHATNEKLFF. The CDR3, as DNA: TGTGCCAGCATAAGAGCTTCACTTCATGCAACTAATGAAAAACTGTTTTTT.